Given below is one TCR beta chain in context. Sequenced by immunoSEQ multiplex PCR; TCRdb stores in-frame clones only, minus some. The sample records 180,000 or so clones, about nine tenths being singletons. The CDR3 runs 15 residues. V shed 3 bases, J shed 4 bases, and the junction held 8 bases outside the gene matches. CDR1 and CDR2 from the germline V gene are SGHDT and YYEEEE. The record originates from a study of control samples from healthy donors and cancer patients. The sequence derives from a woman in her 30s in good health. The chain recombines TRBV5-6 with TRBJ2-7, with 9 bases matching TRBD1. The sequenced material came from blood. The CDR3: CASSSTGTGRYEQYF. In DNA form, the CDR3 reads TGTGCCAGCAGCTCAACCGGGACAGGGAGGTACGAGCAGTACTTC. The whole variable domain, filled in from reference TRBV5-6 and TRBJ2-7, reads DAGVTQSPTHLIKTRGQQVTLRCSPKSGHDTVSWYQQALGQGPQFIFQYYEEEERQRGNFPDRFSGHQFPNYSSELNVNALLLGDSALYLCASSSTGTGRYEQYFGPGTRLTVT.